This TCR beta chain was sequenced for a study of CD8+ T cells in alopecia areata. Across the study: Affected scalp percentage gauged treated patients' severity. Study results and caveats: Among the 100 top clones, expanded CD8+ clones, like scalp clonality, were significantly decreased by tofacitinib. Alopecia totalis/universalis scalp especially showed more expanded CD8+ clones than normal scalp.

Noted treatment: oral pan-JAK inhibitor, 5-10 mg twice daily. RNA extraction was followed by reverse transcription into cDNA, which acted as the sequencing template. The method was immunoSEQ multiplex PCR; TCRdb's version includes in-frame clones alone and lacks a portion of them. The repertoire has 200,000 to 250,000 clones, around three fifths of them found once; the top ten carry 4% to 5%. This clone was counted only a few times. Antigen unknown. J was trimmed by 5 bases and V by 4 bases; bases with no gene match: 10. Germline CDR1 SQVTM, CDR2 ANQGSEA. The CDR3 consists of 15 residues. This chain connects TRBV29-1 to TRBJ2-3, with 9 bases that match TRBD2. The sequencing used CD4+ T cells sorted from blood, collected at week 4, from a patient treated with tofacitinib. This TCR was recovered from a human donor with alopecia areata. CDR3 DNA: TGCAGCGTTGCAGGCGGGGGGGGCTCTATAGATACGCAGTATTTT. It specifies CSVAGGGGSIDTQYF.